This T cell receptor beta chain stems from a study of cytomegalovirus exposure and HLA in healthy donors. The CDR3 length is 13 residues. Germline V gene sequence: CDR1 MNHEY, CDR2 SVGAGI. 60 Vbeta and 13 Jbeta primers were used in PCR. The table came from immunoSEQ multiplex PCR; TCRdb's copy has only in-frame clones and leaves some out. Of approximately 130,000 clones in the sample, about 78% were seen once. Points on this clone: Its specificity is unknown. One junction end does not reproduce the germline sequence, and a read error may be involved.

Broader study findings: Productive rates of about 90% or about 30% were seen for most TCR beta V segments in an earlier analysis.

Sequenced material: PBMCs. The gene calls are TRBV6-5 and TRBJ2-4, with D possibly being TRBD2 (5 bases). The clonotype originates from a man between 45 and 60 years old in good health and CMV-seropositive. The CDR3 sequence is CASTGPGGNIQCF. The CDR3 DNA sequence: TGTGCCAGCACCGGACCAGGAGGAAACATTCAGTGCTTC.